A single sample gave rise to the 28 T cell receptor beta chains below, sequenced in a study of cytomegalovirus exposure and HLA in healthy donors (dated 2017 in TCRdb). The receptor library was made with the immunoSEQ multiplex PCR assay. The multiplex PCR relied on a mix of 60 forward primers for TCR Vbeta segments and 13 reverse primers for TCR Jbeta segments. Drawn from immuneACCESS, this table holds only the in-frame rearrangements with V and J called that TCRdb kept. Clones are partly lost; checked studies trace under half to an unresolved V gene and leave the rest unexplained. This sample gives 100,000 to 150,000 clones in total; approximately 84% of them show up just once. The ten largest account for about 2.5% of the sample. The sequenced sample consisted of PBMCs. The receptors originated from a boy younger than 10 in good health and CMV-seronegative.

The V call is TRBV30, the J call TRBJ1-4; weak D call: TRBD1 (6 bases). The CDR3 has 15 residues. V was trimmed by 0 bases and J by 7 bases, leaving 15 bases between them. Germline V gene data show CDR1 as GTSNPN and CDR2 as SVGIG (reference sequence). CDR3 amino acids: CAWSVSSGAGEKLFF. In DNA form, the CDR3 reads TGTGCCTGGAGTGTATCATCAGGGGCCGGTGAAAAACTGTTTTTT.

A remark on this clone: A junction end diverges from the germline sequence, so it may reflect a read error. This sequence joins TRBV7-9 and TRBJ2-1; possible D gene TRBD1, 6 bases. This CDR3 is 15 amino acids long. Germline CDR1 SEHNR, CDR2 FQNEAQ (reference sequence). As DNA, the CDR3 is TGTGCCAGCAGCCTCTACAGGGTTTCCTACGATGAGCAGTTCTTC. It translates to CASSLYRVSYDEQFF.

The gene calls are TRBV18 and TRBJ2-7; perhaps TRBD2 as D (6 bases). Germline loops: CDR1 KGHSH, CDR2 LQKENI. The CDR3 is made up of 19 amino acids. V was trimmed by 8 bases and J by 2 bases, leaving 31 bases between them. The CDR3 region has the DNA TGTGCCAGCACCACCGACTGTTCTTTTGAGGGAGGTAACCCCTACGAGCAGTACGTC. As protein: CASTTDCSFEGGNPYEQYV.

The chain links TRBV5-8 to TRBJ1-3; D unresolved. Trimming removed 1 base at V and 1 base at J, with 6 bases between. Germline CDR1 and CDR2: SGHTS and YDEGEE. The CDR3 runs to 14 residues. This chain's CDR3 is CASSLTLSGNTIYF. The CDR3 nucleotides are TGTGCCAGCAGCTTGACATTGTCTGGAAACACCATATATTTT.

Only one count was recorded for this clone. This sequence joins TRBV7-6 and TRBJ1-6; 9 positions match TRBD1. Germline CDR1 is SGHVS and CDR2 is FNYEAQ. CDR3 length equals 13 residues. Trimming took 5 bases from V and 12 from J; bases not matched to a gene: 5. CDR3 in DNA: TGTGCCAGCAGCCAACTGGGACAGGGACCCCTCCACTTT. It codes for CASSQLGQGPLHF.

CDR3 bases: TGTGCCAGCAGCTTAGCTAGGGACAGAGAGTTCTTC. Protein sequence: CASSLARDREFF. The genes are TRBV7-9 and TRBJ2-1; 7 bases align to TRBD1. V gave up 0 bases and J gave up 14 bases; unmatched junction bases: 4. The CDR3 consists of 12 residues. CDR1 and CDR2 from the germline V gene are SEHNR and FQNEAQ (reference sequence).

As concerns this clone: At one boundary the junction diverges from the germline segment, which might be a read error. This rearrangement joins TRBV7-9 to TRBJ2-6; D perhaps matches TRBD1 (6 bases). This CDR3 region has 18 residues. CDR1 and CDR2 (germline): SEHNR, FQNEAQ (reference sequence). The CDR3 nucleotides read TGTTCCAGCAGCACCGGACAGTCCCCCGTCTCTGGGGCCAACGTCCTGACTTTC. Translated: CSSSTGQSPVSGANVLTF.

The chain recombines TRBV5-8 with TRBJ2-7; 7 bases line up with TRBD1. V lost 2 bases to trimming and J lost 4 bases; unmatched junction nucleotides: 9. CDR1 is SGHTS, CDR2 YDEGEE, per germline. This CDR3 comprises 15 residues. The CDR3 DNA reads as TGTGCCAGCAGCTTCGTCGGGACAGTTTTTTACGAGCAGTACGTC. Protein product: CASSFVGTVFYEQYV.

This sequence joins TRBV4-1 and TRBJ1-5; no firm D call. This CDR3 has 16 amino acids. Germline CDR1 is MGHRA and CDR2 is YSYEKL. The V gene lost 0 bases and the J gene lost 2 bases, with 11 bases spanning the gap. The CDR3 nucleotides read TGCGCCAGCAGCCAAGATCTCTACGGGGGCAATCAGCCCCAGCATTTT. It codes for CASSQDLYGGNQPQHF.

The chain combines TRBV7-6 with TRBJ2-1; D gene unclear. Germline lookup yields CDR1 SGHVS and CDR2 FNYEAQ. The CDR3 spans 12 residues. Trimming took off 0 bases at V and 10 bases at J, with 7 bases between the two ends. The CDR3 sequence: CASSLAAQEQFF. The CDR3 nucleotides are TGTGCCAGCAGCTTAGCAGCGCAGGAGCAGTTCTTC.

The sample holds one count of this clone. This chain connects TRBV11-2 to TRBJ1-4; possible D gene TRBD1, 6 bases. Germline V gene data show CDR1 as SGHAT and CDR2 as FQNNGV. CDR3 length equals 17 residues. Trimming removed 0 bases at V and 5 bases at J, with 16 bases between. The CDR3 loop reads CASSLDRGYSHNEKLFF. The CDR3 DNA sequence: TGTGCCAGCAGCTTAGACAGGGGTTATTCCCACAATGAAAAACTGTTTTTT.

The DNA for the CDR3 is TGTGCCACGAGTGCGAGTCGGGGTACCTACGAGCAGTACTTC. This gives the protein CATSASRGTYEQYF. The chain carries TRBV15 and TRBJ2-7; a possible D gene is TRBD2 (5 bases). The germline V gene has CDR1 LNHNV and CDR2 YYDKDF (reference sequence). There are 14 residues in the CDR3. Trimming stripped 9 bases from V and 2 bases from J, with 17 bases between. Full variable domain (missing parts from reference TRBV15 and TRBJ2-7): DAMVIQNPRYQVTQFGKPVTLSCSQTLNHNVMYWYQQKSSQAPKLLFHYYDKDFNNEADTPDNFQSRRPNTSFCFLDIRSPGLGDTAMYLCATSASRGTYEQYFGPGTRLTVT.

The V and J genes are TRBV5-1 and TRBJ2-7, with D possibly TRBD1 on 5 matching bases. Germline loops: CDR1 SGHRS, CDR2 YFSETQ. The CDR3 has 15 amino acids. V was cut by 3 bases and J by 0 bases, with 13 bases left in between. The CDR3 sequence is CASSSLAGRSYEQYF. CDR3 DNA sequence: TGCGCCAGCAGCTCTTTGGCAGGGCGCTCCTACGAGCAGTACTTC.

The V and J genes are TRBV6-1 and TRBJ1-2; possible D gene TRBD1, 6 bases. The V end was cut by 6 bases, the J end by 0 bases, with 11 bases between. Germline V gene data show CDR1 as MNHNS and CDR2 as SASEGT. CDR3 length equals 14 residues. CDR3 region: CASSRDTANYGYTF. As DNA, the CDR3 is TGTGCCAGCAGCCGGGACACCGCTAACTATGGCTACACCTTC.

The CDR3 loop reads CASSLDSGGTGGYTF. DNA for the CDR3: TGTGCCAGCAGCTTAGACTCGGGGGGTACTGGCGGCTACACCTTC. V usage is TRBV7-6 and J usage is TRBJ1-2, with D possibly TRBD1 on 5 matching bases. The CDR3 runs to 15 residues. The germline CDR1 and CDR2 sequences are SGHVS and FNYEAQ. V lost 1 base to trimming and J lost 8 bases, with 17 bases between them. Complete variable domain (other parts from reference TRBV7-6 and TRBJ1-2): GAGVSQSPRYKVTKRGQDVALRCDPISGHVSLYWYRQALGQGPEFLTYFNYEAQQDKSGLPNDRFSAERPEGSISTLTIQRTEQRDSAMYRCASSLDSGGTGGYTFGSGTRLTVV.

As for this clone: A junction end diverges from the germline sequence, so it may reflect a read error. The rearrangement links TRBV7-9 to TRBJ1-1; TRBD1 is a possible D gene (5 bases). Per germline, CDR1 SEHNR and CDR2 FQNEAQ (reference sequence). CDR3 length: 12 residues. CDR3 amino acids: CSSSFREGEAFF. The CDR3 bases are TGTTCCAGCAGCTTCAGGGAGGGTGAAGCTTTCTTT.

V is TRBV1 and J is TRBJ2-7; the table names TRBD2, a call not compared with the DNA. TRBV1 is assigned pseudogene status. This CDR3 contains 16 residues. For the CDR3, the DNA is TGCACCAGCAGCCAAGATAATAGCGGGAGCTCCTACGAGCAGTACGTC. It yields the protein CTSSQDNSGSSYEQYV.

The J gene is TRBJ1-2, the V gene TRBV4-3; 7 bases agree with TRBD1. The CDR3 spans 17 residues. V lost 0 bases to trimming and J lost 1 base; unmatched junction nucleotides: 8. Germline-derived CDR1 and CDR2 are LGHNA and YSLEER. As DNA, the CDR3 is TGCGCCAGCAGCCAAGAAGGTAATTGGGACAGTAACTATGGCTACACCTTC. Translating it yields CASSQEGNWDSNYGYTF.

A single count supports this clone. V is TRBV6-5 and J is TRBJ1-2, with a tentative D call TRBD1 (6 bases). The CDR3 sequence is 13 residues long. Trimming took off 6 bases at V and 4 bases at J, with 12 bases between the two ends. Germline CDR1 MNHEY, CDR2 SVGAGI. CDR3 loop: CASRRQALYGYTF. The CDR3 DNA reads TGTGCCAGCAGGCGACAGGCGCTCTATGGCTACACCTTC.

This chain links TRBV2 with TRBJ2-2, with D perhaps TRBD1 (5 bases). Trimming pared 6 bases from V and 5 bases from J, leaving 10 bases between. CDR1 SNHLY and CDR2 FYNNEI come from the germline V gene. The CDR3 totals 13 residues. The CDR3 region has the DNA TGTGCCAGCAGAGATTCAGGGACCGGGGAGCTGTTTTTT. Translating it yields CASRDSGTGELFF.

The J gene is TRBJ2-7, the V gene TRBV30, with 7 bases matching TRBD2. The germline V gene has CDR1 GTSNPN and CDR2 SVGIG (reference sequence). Trimming removed 0 bases from V and 9 bases from J; junction bases left unmatched: 8. The CDR3 loop spans 13 amino acids. DNA of the CDR3: TGTGCCTGGAGTGTCCCTGGGGGGGGTTGGCAGTACTTC. Translated: CAWSVPGGGWQYF.

V gene TRBV19 combines with J gene TRBJ1-2; D is perhaps TRBD1 (5 bases). CDR3 length: 14 residues. V was clipped by 3 bases and J by 8 bases, with 16 bases between them. Germline CDR1 and CDR2: LNHDA and SQIVND (reference sequence). The CDR3 loop is CASSISQGGGGYTF. CDR3 coding DNA: TGTGCCAGTAGTATCTCCCAGGGTGGTGGCGGCTACACCTTC.

The chain employs TRBV19 and TRBJ1-2; D is ambiguous. CDR3 length: 15 amino acids. Per germline, CDR1 LNHDA and CDR2 SQIVND (reference sequence). V was trimmed by 1 base and J by 7 bases, leaving 16 bases between them. Here the CDR3 reads CASSIVEGTQSGYTF. DNA for the CDR3: TGTGCCAGTAGTATAGTGGAGGGAACCCAGAGTGGCTACACCTTC.

This chain uses TRBV9 with TRBJ2-2; no clear D. Germline assignment: CDR1 SGDLS and CDR2 YYNGEE. The V end lost 3 bases, the J end lost 0 bases, and 9 bases lay between the germline ends. The CDR3 consists of 15 residues. CDR3 sequence: CASSGSTANTGELFF. In nucleotides, the CDR3 is TGTGCCAGCAGCGGATCTACAGCGAACACCGGGGAGCTGTTTTTT.

V and J are TRBV19 and TRBJ2-1; D perhaps matches TRBD1 (6 bases). The germline V gene has CDR1 LNHDA and CDR2 SQIVND (reference sequence). V was cut by 7 bases and J by 0 bases, with 19 bases left in between. The CDR3 runs to 17 residues. The CDR3 spells CASTDLPQGSSYNEQFF. The CDR3 DNA reads as TGTGCCAGTACCGACCTACCACAGGGCAGCTCCTACAATGAGCAGTTCTTC.

The rearrangement links TRBV4-3 to TRBJ1-2, with a tentative D call TRBD1 (6 bases). V was clipped by 0 bases and J by 3 bases, with 23 bases between them. Germline V gene lookup returns CDR1 LGHNA and CDR2 YSLEER. This CDR3 has 19 amino acids. The CDR3 loop reads CASSQDRRGWGGAHYGYTF. CDR3 DNA sequence: TGCGCCAGCAGCCAAGATCGTCGGGGGTGGGGGGGCGCGCACTATGGCTACACCTTC.

V gene TRBV27 combines with J gene TRBJ2-5, with 12 bases matching TRBD2. Losses at the gene ends were 5 bases for V and 5 bases for J; bases not matched to a gene: 6. Germline CDR1 reads MNHEY; CDR2 reads SMNVEV (reference sequence). The CDR3 is made up of 15 amino acids. CDR3 in DNA: TGTGCCAGCAGTCCTCTAGCGGGAGGGGGGGAGACCCAGTACTTC. Translation: CASSPLAGGGETQYF.

The J gene is TRBJ2-1, the V gene TRBV5-1; 11 bases are shared with TRBD2. Per germline, CDR1 SGHRS and CDR2 YFSETQ. This CDR3 spans 16 amino acids. After removal of 1 base from V and 4 bases from J, the junction contained 4 bases not matched to a gene. In DNA, the CDR3 is TGCGCCAGCAGCTTGTATGTAGCGGGGGGGTACAATGAGCAGTTCTTC. Amino acids: CASSLYVAGGYNEQFF.